These 32 T cell receptor beta chains came from one sample sequenced in a study of cytomegalovirus exposure and HLA in healthy donors. The PCR contained 60 Vbeta and 13 Jbeta primers. The assay was immunoSEQ multiplex PCR, and TCRdb's table has in-frame clones only and misses some. With roughly 30,000 clones in the sample, the ten largest clones hold around 3.4%. Input material: PBMCs. Receptors originate from a woman in her thirties or forties in good health and CMV-seropositive.

The CDR3 region has the DNA TGTGCCAGCAGTTACACTCGGCAGGGCGCAGAGGGCTACACCTTC. Translation gives CASSYTRQGAEGYTF. The J gene is TRBJ1-2, the V gene TRBV6-5; perhaps TRBD1 as D (5 bases). CDR1 MNHEY and CDR2 SVGAGI come from the germline V gene. This CDR3 has 15 amino acids. V shed 2 bases and J shed 8 bases, with 18 bases lying between them.

The gene calls are TRBV27 and TRBJ1-5; D might be TRBD1 (5 bases). Trimming removed 3 bases at V and 2 bases at J, with 11 bases between. The length of the CDR3 is 15 residues. The V gene's germline CDR1 is MNHEY and CDR2 SMNVEV (reference sequence). The CDR3 is CASSLTRGGNQPQHF. DNA for the CDR3: TGTGCCAGCAGTTTGACCCGGGGGGGCAATCAGCCCCAGCATTTT.

V and J are TRBV7-9 and TRBJ2-7, with a weak D call TRBD1 (5 bases). The CDR3 consists of 17 residues. Germline V CDR1 and CDR2: SEHNR, FQNEAQ (reference sequence). The V gene lost 0 bases and the J gene lost 0 bases, with 15 bases spanning the gap. CDR3 loop: CASSLASLGQSSYEQYF. CDR3 sequence (DNA): TGTGCCAGCAGCTTAGCTTCTTTGGGGCAAAGCTCCTACGAGCAGTACTTC. The variable domain in full, with the rest retrieved from reference TRBV7-9 and TRBJ2-7, is DTGVSQNPRHKITKRGQNVTFRCDPISEHNRLYWYRQTLGQGPEFLTYFQNEAQLEKSRLLSDRFSAERPKGSFSTLEIQRTEQGDSAMYLCASSLASLGQSSYEQYFGPGTRLTVT.

The chain employs TRBV4-3 and TRBJ2-7, with TRBD2 identical over 8 bases. The J segment lost 0 bases and the V segment lost 3 bases, leaving 4 bases of the junction unmatched. Germline V gives CDR1 LGHNA, CDR2 YSLEER. The CDR3 spans 15 residues. Here the CDR3 DNA reads TGCGCCAGCAGCCAGATACTAGCGGACTCCTACGAGCAGTACTTC. Its protein product is CASSQILADSYEQYF.

The rearrangement links TRBV6-9 to TRBJ2-7; TRBD1 agrees at 9 bases. Germline values: CDR1 MNHGY, CDR2 SVAAGI. Germline trimming cut 3 bases from V and 0 bases from J; bases unmatched to any gene: 6. CDR3 size: 16 residues. The CDR3 coding sequence is TGTGCCAGCAGTTACTCAGGGACAGGGAACTCCTACGAGCAGTACTTC. This gives the protein CASSYSGTGNSYEQYF.

The chain links TRBV15 to TRBJ2-4; 7 nucleotides align to TRBD2. CDR1 is LNHNV and CDR2 is YYDKDF in the germline V gene (reference sequence). This CDR3 is 15 amino acids long. The V segment lost 3 bases and the J segment 6 bases; nucleotides outside the gene matches: 8. The CDR3 sequence is CATSSDIAGGNIQYF. The DNA of the CDR3 is TGTGCCACCAGCAGTGACATAGCGGGCGGAAACATTCAGTACTTC.

The rearrangement links TRBV18 to TRBJ1-2; a possible D gene is TRBD1 (5 bases). V was cut by 2 bases and J by 6 bases, with 10 bases left in between. The germline CDR1 and CDR2 sequences are KGHSH and LQKENI. The CDR3 length is 13 residues. The CDR3 nucleotides read TGTGCCAGCTCACCAGAAGGAGGGGATGGCTACACCTTC. This gives the protein CASSPEGGDGYTF.

The chain links TRBV28 to TRBJ1-3; possible D gene TRBD1, 5 bases. Germline CDR1 and CDR2: MDHEN and SYDVKM. V lost 4 bases and J lost 4, with 11 bases in between. This CDR3 is built from 14 residues. The CDR3 reads CASSSGATGNTIYF. The CDR3 DNA is TGTGCCAGCAGTTCTGGGGCCACGGGAAACACCATATATTTT.

The CDR3 sequence: CASSPQGNEQYF. As DNA, the CDR3 is TGTGCCAGCAGCCCCCAGGGGAACGAGCAGTACTTC. The chain carries TRBV13 and TRBJ2-7, with TRBD1 as a possible D gene (6 bases). Germline V gene lookup returns CDR1 PRHDT and CDR2 FYEKMQ (reference sequence). The CDR3 length is 12 residues. The ends were cut back, 5 bases at V and 5 bases at J, with 10 bases in the middle.

The CDR3 DNA follows: TGCAGCGTTGAAGATTATCAGGACGAGCAGTACTTC. Translated, it gives CSVEDYQDEQYF. This chain links TRBV29-1 with TRBJ2-7, with D hard to call. This CDR3 has 12 residues. The germline CDR1 and CDR2 sequences are SQVTM and ANQGSEA. V lost 0 bases and J 5 bases, leaving 8 bases between the germline ends.

The chain employs TRBV7-9 and TRBJ2-5, with D perhaps matching TRBD2 (5 bases). There are 14 residues in the CDR3. The germline gives CDR1 SEHNR, CDR2 FQNEAQ (reference sequence). V was shortened by 1 base and J by 4 bases, with 10 bases between the two germline ends. CDR3 coding DNA: TGTGCCAGCAGCTTAGGAGTTGCGGGAGAGACCCAGTACTTC. Its translation is CASSLGVAGETQYF. The variable domain in full, with the rest retrieved from reference TRBV7-9 and TRBJ2-5, is DTGVSQNPRHKITKRGQNVTFRCDPISEHNRLYWYRQTLGQGPEFLTYFQNEAQLEKSRLLSDRFSAERPKGSFSTLEIQRTEQGDSAMYLCASSLGVAGETQYFGPGTRLLVL.

V is TRBV5-1 and J is TRBJ2-1, with 12 bases that match TRBD2. The germline V gene encodes CDR1 SGHRS and CDR2 YFSETQ. Trimming at V came to 4 bases and at J to 8 bases, leaving 4 bases not matched to a gene. This CDR3 contains 14 residues. CDR3 sequence (DNA): TGCGCCAGCAGCCCCCCTAGCGGGAGGGATGAGCAGTTCTTC. Amino acid sequence: CASSPPSGRDEQFF.

The V call is TRBV27, the J call TRBJ2-5, with 11 bases identical to TRBD2. With 6 bases clipped from V and 2 bases from J, the junction kept 8 bases outside the gene matches. Per germline, CDR1 MNHEY and CDR2 SMNVEV (reference sequence). CDR3 length equals 16 residues. CDR3 loop: CASSQGLAGLQETQYF. CDR3 coding DNA: TGTGCCAGCAGCCAAGGACTAGCGGGCTTACAAGAGACCCAGTACTTC.

The rearrangement joins TRBV18 to TRBJ2-1; 9 nucleotides align to TRBD2. CDR1 and CDR2 from the germline V gene are KGHSH and LQKENI. The V gene end was trimmed by 3 bases and the J gene end by 10 bases; junction bases not matched to a gene: 10. The CDR3 loop spans 15 amino acids. The CDR3 DNA follows: TGTGCCAGCTCACCGGCTAGCGGGATAGTCGGGGAGCAGTTCTTC. Translation gives CASSPASGIVGEQFF.

The gene calls are TRBV4-1 and TRBJ2-4, with D perhaps TRBD2 (6 bases). CDR3 size: 18 residues. From germline, CDR1 is MGHRA and CDR2 YSYEKL. V lost 2 bases, J lost 5 bases, and 22 bases lay in between. Written as DNA, the CDR3 is TGCGCCAGCAGCCAATTGACGGGGGTAGGGGTAGCGGAAAACATTCAGTACTTC. Translated, it gives CASSQLTGVGVAENIQYF.

The chain couples TRBV30 to TRBJ1-1, with D uncertain. Trimming removed 4 bases from V and 10 bases from J, with 13 bases in between. The length of the CDR3 is 11 residues. Germline V CDR1 and CDR2: GTSNPN, SVGIG (reference sequence). The CDR3 spells CAWNRETGAFF. The CDR3 DNA reads TGTGCCTGGAACCGGGAAACGGGAGCTTTCTTT.

The chain carries TRBV15 and TRBJ2-1, with 9 bases matching TRBD2. The CDR3 loop spans 14 amino acids. V trimming: 4 bases; J trimming: 5 bases; junction bases outside the gene matches: 3. From germline, CDR1 is LNHNV and CDR2 YYDKDF (reference sequence). DNA for the CDR3: TGTGCCACCAGCAAAGCGGGAGGAAACAATGAGCAGTTCTTC. This translates into CATSKAGGNNEQFF.

The chain carries TRBV5-1 and TRBJ2-2, with TRBD2 matching over 7 bases. The germline gives CDR1 SGHRS, CDR2 YFSETQ. After removal of 0 bases from V and 3 bases from J, the junction contained 5 bases not matched to a gene. The CDR3 is 16 residues long. The CDR3 bases are TGCGCCAGCAGCTTGGATGCAGCGGGGTACACCGGGGAGCTGTTTTTT. The encoded protein is CASSLDAAGYTGELFF.

V is TRBV28 and J is TRBJ1-1; possibly TRBD1 for D (5 bases). Germline-derived CDR1 and CDR2 are MDHEN and SYDVKM. This CDR3 has 12 amino acids. V was pared by 7 bases and J by 5 bases, with 11 bases between. The CDR3 loop is CASTGGGTEAFF. The CDR3 DNA sequence: TGTGCCAGCACTGGGGGAGGGACTGAAGCTTTCTTT. The variable domain in full, with the rest retrieved from reference TRBV28 and TRBJ1-1, is DVKVTQSSRYLVKRTGEKVFLECVQDMDHENMFWYRQDPGLGLRLIYFSYDVKMKEKGDIPEGYSVSREKKERFSLILESASTNQTSMYLCASTGGGTEAFFGQGTRLTVV.

The gene calls are TRBV30 and TRBJ2-3; TRBD2 matches 7 bases. V lost 2 bases, J lost 2 bases, and 7 bases stayed unmatched. Per germline, CDR1 GTSNPN and CDR2 SVGIG (reference sequence). This CDR3 spans 15 amino acids. In DNA form, the CDR3 reads TGTGCCTGGAGTTCAACTAGCGTTTCCACAGATACGCAGTATTTT. This gives the protein CAWSSTSVSTDTQYF. Together with reference TRBV30 and TRBJ2-3, the CDR3 gives the full variable domain: SQTIHQWPATLVQPVGSPLSLECTVEGTSNPNLYWYRQAAGRGLQLLFYSVGIGQISSEVPQNLSASRPQDRQFILSSKKLLLSDSGFYLCAWSSTSVSTDTQYFGPGTRLTVL.

The chain uses TRBV13 and TRBJ1-1, with a weak D call TRBD1 (5 bases). The CDR3 loop spans 15 amino acids. The V end was cut by 0 bases, the J end by 1 base, with 9 bases between. Germline CDR1 PRHDT, CDR2 FYEKMQ (reference sequence). CDR3 residues: CASSLGYRPNTEAFF. In nucleotides, the CDR3 is TGTGCCAGCAGCTTAGGCTACAGGCCGAACACTGAAGCTTTCTTT. The full variable domain, its missing parts supplied by reference TRBV13 and TRBJ1-1, is AAGVIQSPRHLIKEKRETATLKCYPIPRHDTVYWYQQGPGQDPQFLISFYEKMQSDKGSIPDRFSAQQFSDYHSELNMSSLELGDSALYFCASSLGYRPNTEAFFGQGTRLTVV.

V gene TRBV9 combines with J gene TRBJ1-1; no firm D call. CDR1 and CDR2 (germline): SGDLS, YYNGEE. The CDR3 runs to 13 residues. V was clipped by 4 bases and J by 0 bases, with 7 bases between them. The DNA for the CDR3 is TGTGCCAGCAGCCCACCAGTGAACACTGAAGCTTTCTTT. It is translated as CASSPPVNTEAFF.

This chain connects TRBV18 to TRBJ1-2; 7 bases fit TRBD1. V trimming: 6 bases; J trimming: 0 bases; junction bases outside the gene matches: 1. The germline gives CDR1 KGHSH, CDR2 LQKENI. The CDR3 is made up of 13 amino acids. The CDR3 DNA sequence: TGTGCCAGCTCCGGACAGGCTAACTATGGCTACACCTTC. Its translation is CASSGQANYGYTF.

The chain couples TRBV7-2 to TRBJ2-5; 7 bases map to TRBD2. V gave up 5 bases and J gave up 4 bases; unmatched junction bases: 7. The germline gives CDR1 SGHTA, CDR2 FQGNSA. CDR3 length equals 14 residues. This CDR3 reads CASSPGGTAETQYF. The CDR3, as DNA: TGTGCCAGCAGCCCCGGGGGGACCGCAGAGACCCAGTACTTC.

The rearrangement links TRBV28 to TRBJ1-2, with 9 positions matching TRBD1. The CDR3 sequence is 13 residues long. Unmatched junction bases numbered 5, after V lost 5 bases and J lost 7 bases. Germline-derived CDR1 and CDR2 are MDHEN and SYDVKM. The CDR3 DNA reads as TGTGCCAGCAGTGAACAGGGGGCGGGTGGCTACACCTTC. This gives the protein CASSEQGAGGYTF.

V gene TRBV13 combines with J gene TRBJ2-1; D remains ambiguous. V lost 1 base to trimming and J lost 6 bases, with 10 bases between them. Germline V gene sequence: CDR1 PRHDT, CDR2 FYEKMQ (reference sequence). This CDR3 region has 14 residues. The CDR3 DNA reads TGTGCCAGCAGCTTAGTTCCATTGAGCAATGAGCAGTTCTTC. Its protein product is CASSLVPLSNEQFF.

The V and J genes are TRBV14 and TRBJ1-2; TRBD1 matches at 7 bases. The trim removed 3 bases at V and 2 bases at J, leaving 12 bases unmatched. Germline V lookup: CDR1 SGHDN, CDR2 FVKESK. The CDR3 has 17 residues. CDR3 DNA sequence: TGTGCCAGCAGCCATCGGACAGGTTTAACCCCCAACTATGGCTACACCTTC. It translates to CASSHRTGLTPNYGYTF. The full variable domain, its missing parts supplied by reference TRBV14 and TRBJ1-2, is EAGVTQFPSHSVIEKGQTVTLRCDPISGHDNLYWYRRVMGKEIKFLLHFVKESKQDESGMPNNRFLAERTGGTYSTLKVQPAELEDSGVYFCASSHRTGLTPNYGYTFGSGTRLTVV.

The chain has TRBV5-1 and TRBJ1-2, with TRBD1 as a possible D gene (5 bases). Per the germline V gene, CDR1 is SGHRS and CDR2 is YFSETQ. The CDR3 is 13 residues long. V was shortened by 1 base and J by 8 bases, with 12 bases between the two germline ends. Here the CDR3 DNA reads TGCGCCAGCAGCTTGTGGGGGGAAGGGGGCTACACCTTC. As protein: CASSLWGEGGYTF.

The chain employs TRBV9 and TRBJ2-1, with TRBD2 matching 9 bases. Germline trimming cut 2 bases from V and 8 bases from J; bases unmatched to any gene: 5. The CDR3 consists of 14 residues. Germline CDR1 reads SGDLS; CDR2 reads YYNGEE. The CDR3 coding sequence is TGTGCCAGCAGCGTGGCTAGCGGGATGGATGAGCAGTTCTTC. As protein: CASSVASGMDEQFF. Based on the CDR3 plus reference TRBV9 and TRBJ2-1, the full variable domain is DSGVTQTPKHLITATGQRVTLRCSPRSGDLSVYWYQQSLDQGLQFLIQYYNGEERAKGNILERFSAQQFPDLHSELNLSSLELGDSALYFCASSVASGMDEQFFGPGTRLTVL.

This chain connects TRBV13 to TRBJ2-3; tentatively, D is TRBD2 (5 bases). The ends were cut back, 5 bases at V and 6 bases at J, with 9 bases in the middle. The CDR3 is 12 residues long. Germline CDR1 is PRHDT and CDR2 is FYEKMQ (reference sequence). The CDR3 DNA is TGTGCCAGCAGCGAGGGAACCGATACGCAGTATTTT. Translation: CASSEGTDTQYF.

This chain joins TRBV11-2 and TRBJ2-1; maybe TRBD2 (6 bases). With 1 base removed from V and 7 bases from J, the gap between germline ends came to 11 bases. Per the germline V gene, CDR1 is SGHAT and CDR2 is FQNNGV. The CDR3 is made up of 14 amino acids. This CDR3 reads CASSLGGERNEQFF. The CDR3 DNA reads as TGTGCCAGCAGCTTAGGCGGGGAGAGGAATGAGCAGTTCTTC.

The V call is TRBV7-6, the J call TRBJ2-7; D perhaps matches TRBD1 (5 bases). This CDR3 spans 12 amino acids. Germline V gene sequence: CDR1 SGHVS, CDR2 FNYEAQ. With 4 bases removed from V and 6 bases from J, the gap between germline ends came to 10 bases. CDR3 residues: CASSSQRGEQYF. The CDR3 bases are TGTGCCAGCAGCTCCCAAAGGGGCGAGCAGTACTTC.